This T cell receptor (beta chain) was identified during a study of blood T cell repertoires in COVID-19. On the study more broadly: Italy, Spain and the United States were the sources of the convalescent and acute COVID-19 samples.

The repertoire was sequenced with immunoSEQ multiplex PCR; TCRdb's copy has only in-frame clones and lacks some. The sample holds roughly 73,000 clones, approximately 90% seen once. Unmatched junction bases numbered 6, after V lost 5 bases and J lost 7 bases. In germline, CDR1 is SGHRS, CDR2 YFSETQ. This CDR3 is 14 amino acids long. Sequencing was carried out using peripheral blood. The rearrangement links TRBV5-1 to TRBJ1-4, with 9 bases fitting TRBD1. The clonotype comes from an older man with active COVID-19. This chain's CDR3 is CASRRRDRAEKLFF. In nucleotides, the CDR3 is TGCGCCAGCAGACGACGGGACAGGGCTGAAAAACTGTTTTTT.